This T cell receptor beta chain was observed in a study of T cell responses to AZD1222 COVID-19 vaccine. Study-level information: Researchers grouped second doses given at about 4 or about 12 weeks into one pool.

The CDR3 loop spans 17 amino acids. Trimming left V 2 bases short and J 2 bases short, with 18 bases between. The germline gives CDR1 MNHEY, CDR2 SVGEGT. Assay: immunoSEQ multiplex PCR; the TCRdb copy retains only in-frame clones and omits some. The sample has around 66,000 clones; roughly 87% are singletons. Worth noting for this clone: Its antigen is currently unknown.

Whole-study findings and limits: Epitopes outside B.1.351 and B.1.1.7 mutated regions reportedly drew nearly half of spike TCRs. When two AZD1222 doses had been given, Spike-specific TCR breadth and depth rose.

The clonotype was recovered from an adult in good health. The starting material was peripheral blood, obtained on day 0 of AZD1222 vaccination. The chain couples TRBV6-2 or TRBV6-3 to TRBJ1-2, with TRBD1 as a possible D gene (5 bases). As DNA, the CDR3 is TGTGCCAGCAGTTACCAGGTTGGGGACGGACTAAACTATGGCTACACCTTC. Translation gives CASSYQVGDGLNYGYTF.